A single sample is the source of the 7 T cell receptor beta chains below, sequenced in a study of blood T cells in healthy people across ages. A second roughly 6 to 12 cycle PCR used barcoded and J-beta primers. TCRdb fed the 5' RACE reads into MiXCR, producing one record per CDR3 protein. The repertoire holds around 2 million distinct CDR3 sequences, with 39% as singletons. The sample was blood. These receptors were taken from a human donor in good health.

V is TRBV6-5 and J is TRBJ2-7, with D unclear. CDR1 is MNHEY and CDR2 is SVGAGI in the germline V gene. Trimming left V 5 bases short and J 12 bases short, with 14 bases between. The CDR3 is 11 residues long. DNA of the CDR3: TGTGCCAGCAGTACACAAGAGACCCTGTACTTC. Protein product: CASSTQETLYF.

The CDR3 DNA reads TGTGCCAGCAGCTTAGTTTTTTCCGGACTAGCGGGGTTTGACGGGTCCTACAATGAGCAGTACTTC. Its protein product is CASSLVFSGLAGFDGSYNEQYF. The rearrangement links TRBV11-2 to TRBJ2-5; the match to TRBD2 covers 12 bases. The CDR3 is 22 amino acids. Germline V lookup: CDR1 SGHAT, CDR2 FQNNGV. With V trimmed by 1 base and J by 11 bases, 29 bases remained unmatched.

The chain combines TRBV15 with TRBJ2-7, with 12 bases aligning to TRBD1. With 5 bases clipped from V and 3 bases from J, the junction kept 17 bases outside the gene matches. CDR3 length: 19 amino acids. Germline V gene data show CDR1 as LNHNV and CDR2 as YYDKDF (reference sequence). The CDR3 region has the DNA TGTGCCACCAGCCCGCGAGGGACAGGGGGCACTCTTCACGTCTACGAGCAGTACTTC. Amino acids: CATSPRGTGGTLHVYEQYF.

This clonotype has more than one count but fewer than ten. The chain carries TRBV28 and TRBJ1-4, with D possibly TRBD1 on 6 matching bases. The length of the CDR3 is 14 residues. Looked up from germline, CDR1 is MDHEN and CDR2 is SYDVKM. Trimming removed 5 bases at V and 7 bases at J, with 14 bases between. CDR3 coding DNA: TGTGCCAGCAGTCCGAGGGGGGGGACTGAAAAACTGTTTTTT. Its protein product is CASSPRGGTEKLFF.

The chain is built from TRBV6-5 and TRBJ2-7, with 9 bases that match TRBD1. Germline trimming cut 6 bases from V and 5 bases from J; bases unmatched to any gene: 5. This CDR3 is 13 amino acids long. Germline assignment: CDR1 MNHEY and CDR2 SVGAGI. The CDR3 loop reads CASRPGQGDEQYF. The CDR3 DNA sequence: TGTGCCAGCAGGCCGGGACAGGGTGACGAGCAGTACTTC.

The table lists this clonotype with a count of one. The rearrangement links TRBV11-3 to TRBJ2-1; 9 bases are shared with TRBD2. V lost 0 bases and J lost 10; bases outside the gene matches: 10. From germline, CDR1 is SGHNT and CDR2 YENEEA. The length of the CDR3 is 16 residues. The DNA for the CDR3 is TGTGCCAGCAGCTTAGAGTCTGGCGGGGGGGCTCGGGAGCAGTTCTTC. Its protein product is CASSLESGGGAREQFF.

The chain employs TRBV6-6 and TRBJ2-5, with D possibly TRBD1 on 5 matching bases. The J call is doubtful: the DNA matches TRBJ2-7 better. Germline CDR1 MNHNY, CDR2 SVGAGI (reference sequence). This CDR3 has 13 residues. The CDR3 is CATSTVISYEQYF. CDR3 bases: TGTGCCACTTCGACAGTAATCTCCTACGAGCAGTACTTC.